A selection of T cell receptor beta chains follows, all from one sample in a study of blood T cell repertoires in COVID-19. TCRdb's copy holds only in-frame clones and misses some; the assay was immunoSEQ multiplex PCR. The sample has some 500,000 clones, 85% to 90% seen once. The sequenced material came from peripheral blood. These TCRs come from a woman aged 45 to 65 with COVID-19, enrolled during active disease. CDR3s include the opening cysteine and the closing phenylalanine or tryptophan. A D gene is named only where the DNA matches it firmly. Clone size is not always given. Where it is, it says once, few, many or a class for expanded clones.

V gene: TRBV27; clone size: -; CDR3 length: 16; D gene: -; J gene: TRBJ2-1; CDR3 DNA: TGTGCCAGCAGTTTGTCTCGGGTCACCTCCTACAATGAGCAGTTCTTC; CDR3 protein: CASSLSRVTSYNEQFF
V gene: TRBV12-3/TRBV12-4; clone size: -; CDR3 length: 12; D gene: TRBD1; J gene: TRBJ1-4; CDR3 DNA: TGTGCCAGCAGACTGGACAGGGGTAAACTGTTTTTT; CDR3 protein: CASRLDRGKLFF
V gene: TRBV9; clone size: -; CDR3 length: 15; D gene: TRBD2; J gene: TRBJ2-2; CDR3 DNA: TGTGCCAGCAAACCGGGAGGTACGAACACCGGGGAGCTGTTTTTT; CDR3 protein: CASKPGGTNTGELFF
V gene: TRBV5-1; clone size: -; CDR3 length: 14; D gene: TRBD1; J gene: TRBJ2-7; CDR3 DNA: TGCGCCAGCAGCTCGGGACAGGCTCCCTACGAGCAGTACTTC; CDR3 protein: CASSSGQAPYEQYF
V gene: TRBV5-1; clone size: -; CDR3 length: 16; D gene: -; J gene: TRBJ2-1; CDR3 DNA: TGCGCCAGCCCCAAGGGCAGCAGATGGGGGCAAGTTGAGCAGTTCTTC; CDR3 protein: CASPKGSRWGQVEQFF
V gene: TRBV30; clone size: -; CDR3 length: 14; D gene: TRBD1; J gene: TRBJ1-2; CDR3 DNA: TGTGCCTGGAGTGCCAAGACAGGGAGAGATGGCTACACCTTC; CDR3 protein: CAWSAKTGRDGYTF
V gene: TRBV7-8; clone size: once; CDR3 length: 15; D gene: -; J gene: TRBJ1-2; CDR3 DNA: TGTGCCAGCAGCTTTTCCAGCGGATCCGACTATGGCTACACCTTC; CDR3 protein: CASSFSSGSDYGYTF
V gene: TRBV9; clone size: -; CDR3 length: 13; D gene: -; J gene: TRBJ2-3; CDR3 DNA: TGTGCCAGCAGGGACGGACTCACAGATACGCAGTATTTT; CDR3 protein: CASRDGLTDTQYF
V gene: TRBV6-1; clone size: few; CDR3 length: 15; D gene: -; J gene: TRBJ1-6; CDR3 DNA: TGTGCCAGCAGTGAGCAGGGTTTAGTAAATTCACCCCTCCACTTT; CDR3 protein: CASSEQGLVNSPLHF
V gene: TRBV5-4; clone size: -; CDR3 length: 15; D gene: TRBD1; J gene: TRBJ1-5; CDR3 DNA: TGTGCCAGCAGTTTAGACAGGGGGGCAGCGCAGCCCCAGCATTTT; CDR3 protein: CASSLDRGAAQPQHF
V gene: TRBV30; clone size: -; CDR3 length: 14; D gene: TRBD1; J gene: TRBJ1-2; CDR3 DNA: TGTGCCTGGAGTAGAGACAGGGGAAACTATGGCTACACCTTC; CDR3 protein: CAWSRDRGNYGYTF
V gene: TRBV12-3/TRBV12-4; clone size: -; CDR3 length: 13; D gene: TRBD1; J gene: TRBJ2-3; CDR3 DNA: TGTGCCAGCAGGAAACAGGGGGCCGATACGCAGTATTTT; CDR3 protein: CASRKQGADTQYF
V gene: TRBV3-1/TRBV3-2; clone size: -; CDR3 length: 15; D gene: TRBD1; J gene: TRBJ1-6; CDR3 DNA: TGTGCCAGCAGCGAGGGGGCATCCTATAATTCACCCCTCCACTTT; CDR3 protein: CASSEGASYNSPLHF
V gene: TRBV19; clone size: -; CDR3 length: 14; D gene: -; J gene: TRBJ1-1; CDR3 DNA: TGTGCCAGTAGTACTAACCGGGGACAAGGAGCGGCTTTCTTT; CDR3 protein: CASSTNRGQGAAFF
V gene: TRBV11-2; clone size: -; CDR3 length: 11; D gene: -; J gene: TRBJ2-7; CDR3 DNA: TGTGCCAGCGAGGGGGGGCTCGAGCAGTACTTC; CDR3 protein: CASEGGLEQYF
V gene: TRBV30; clone size: -; CDR3 length: 17; D gene: TRBD1; J gene: TRBJ1-6; CDR3 DNA: TGTGCCTGGACGCCCCGGGACAGGGATGCGACTAGTTCACCCCTCCACTTT; CDR3 protein: CAWTPRDRDATSSPLHF
V gene: TRBV15; clone size: -; CDR3 length: 16; D gene: TRBD2; J gene: TRBJ2-7; CDR3 DNA: TGTGCCACCAGCAGAGGGAATCTAGCGGGGGGGAAGGAGCAGTACTTC; CDR3 protein: CATSRGNLAGGKEQYF
V gene: TRBV9; clone size: -; CDR3 length: 18; D gene: TRBD2; J gene: TRBJ2-3; CDR3 DNA: TGTGCCAGCAGCGGAGGGACTAGCGGGGTGTCTAGCACAGATACGCAGTATTTT; CDR3 protein: CASSGGTSGVSSTDTQYF
V gene: TRBV5-6; clone size: -; CDR3 length: 17; D gene: TRBD2; J gene: TRBJ2-1; CDR3 DNA: TGTGCCAGCAGCCAACTAGCGGGGATTACAGTTTACAATGAGCAGTTCTTC; CDR3 protein: CASSQLAGITVYNEQFF
V gene: TRBV30; clone size: -; CDR3 length: 13; D gene: TRBD1; J gene: TRBJ1-2; CDR3 DNA: TGTGCCTGGAGGGACAGGGGGGTCTATGGCTACACCTTC; CDR3 protein: CAWRDRGVYGYTF
V gene: TRBV7-6; clone size: -; CDR3 length: 11; D gene: TRBD1; J gene: TRBJ1-6; CDR3 DNA: TGTGCCAGCAGCCAGGGACAGGTCCGTCACTTT; CDR3 protein: CASSQGQVRHF
V gene: TRBV5-6; clone size: -; CDR3 length: 11; D gene: -; J gene: TRBJ1-2; CDR3 DNA: TGTGCCAGCAGTAGAAGGGGTGGCTACACCTTC; CDR3 protein: CASSRRGGYTF
V gene: TRBV30; clone size: -; CDR3 length: 18; D gene: TRBD1; J gene: TRBJ2-7; CDR3 DNA: TGTGCCTGGAGGGAGCCTTACTACGGACAGGGGGTCCCCTACGAGCAGTACTTC; CDR3 protein: CAWREPYYGQGVPYEQYF
V gene: TRBV7-9; clone size: -; CDR3 length: 14; D gene: -; J gene: TRBJ1-1; CDR3 DNA: TGTGCCAGCAGCCCCCAGGACAGTACCACTGAAGCTTTCTTT; CDR3 protein: CASSPQDSTTEAFF
V gene: TRBV7-2; clone size: -; CDR3 length: 14; D gene: -; J gene: TRBJ1-6; CDR3 DNA: TGTGCCAGCAGCTTAGAACGGGAAAATTCACCCCTCCACTTT; CDR3 protein: CASSLERENSPLHF
V gene: TRBV5-1; clone size: once; CDR3 length: 15; D gene: TRBD1; J gene: TRBJ2-2; CDR3 DNA: TGCGCCAGCAGCAAAGGACAGGGGGCGAAGGAGAAGCTGTTTTTT; CDR3 protein: CASSKGQGAKEKLFF
V gene: TRBV28; clone size: -; CDR3 length: 16; D gene: TRBD1; J gene: TRBJ2-7; CDR3 DNA: TGTGCCAGCACCTTGGGCCCGGGACAGGGGATTTACGAGCAGTACTTC; CDR3 protein: CASTLGPGQGIYEQYF
V gene: TRBV2; clone size: -; CDR3 length: 15; D gene: TRBD1; J gene: TRBJ1-2; CDR3 DNA: TGTGCCAGCAAGTCGTCGGACAGGGTAGACTATGGCTACACCTTC; CDR3 protein: CASKSSDRVDYGYTF
V gene: TRBV2; clone size: once; CDR3 length: 15; D gene: -; J gene: TRBJ2-5; CDR3 DNA: TGTGCCAGCAGTGATTCCTCTGCGTTACAAGAGACCCAGTACTTC; CDR3 protein: CASSDSSALQETQYF
V gene: TRBV4-2; clone size: -; CDR3 length: 13; D gene: -; J gene: TRBJ1-2; CDR3 DNA: TGTGCCAGCAGCCAGGGCGGGGGCTATGGCTACACCTTC; CDR3 protein: CASSQGGGYGYTF
V gene: TRBV24-1; clone size: -; CDR3 length: 15; D gene: TRBD1; J gene: TRBJ2-5; CDR3 DNA: TGTGCCACCAGTGATTACGGACAGGGGGGAGAGACCCAGTACTTC; CDR3 protein: CATSDYGQGGETQYF
V gene: TRBV18; clone size: -; CDR3 length: 14; D gene: TRBD1; J gene: TRBJ2-7; CDR3 DNA: TGTGCCAGCTCACCTCCGACAGGGGCCTACGAGCAGTACTTC; CDR3 protein: CASSPPTGAYEQYF
V gene: TRBV2; clone size: -; CDR3 length: 13; D gene: -; J gene: TRBJ2-5; CDR3 DNA: TGTGCCAGCAGTGCGGGGATGGGAGAGACCCAGTACTTC; CDR3 protein: CASSAGMGETQYF
V gene: TRBV6-5; clone size: once; CDR3 length: 15; D gene: -; J gene: TRBJ2-7; CDR3 DNA: TGTGCCAGCAGTCGCCTGACACTCGGCACCTACGAGCAGTACTTC; CDR3 protein: CASSRLTLGTYEQYF
V gene: TRBV27; clone size: -; CDR3 length: 15; D gene: TRBD2; J gene: TRBJ2-7; CDR3 DNA: TGTGCCAGCAGTCGTACGGGACTAGCGTCGTACGAGCAGTACTTC; CDR3 protein: CASSRTGLASYEQYF